These 5 T cell receptor beta chains share one sample of origin, sequenced in a study of cytomegalovirus exposure and HLA in healthy donors. Amplification used 60 Vbeta primers and 13 Jbeta primers. Profiled with immunoSEQ multiplex PCR; TCRdb holds only in-frame clones, not every one. The sample shows fewer than 150,000 clones, around 77% of them seen only once. Specimen: PBMCs. These TCRs come from a woman between 50 and 59 years old in good health and CMV-seronegative.

To note about this clone: The junction and the germline gene differ at one end; a read error may be behind it. This chain connects TRBV5-6 to TRBJ2-7; TRBD1 matches 7 bases. There are 16 residues in the CDR3. Germline lookup yields CDR1 SGHDT and CDR2 YYEEEE. The CDR3 region has the DNA TGTGCCGGCAGCTACCTAGGGGGCCCCAACCTCTACGAGCAGTACTTC. It is translated as CAGSYLGGPNLYEQYF.

V and J are TRBV4-2 and TRBJ2-3; 7 nucleotides agree with TRBD1. V trimming: 4 bases; J trimming: 1 base; junction bases outside the gene matches: 5. Germline CDR1 is LGHNA and CDR2 is YNFKEQ. The CDR3 length is 15 residues. CDR3 bases: TGTGCCAGCAGCCGACGGGACAGCCGCACAGATACGCAGTATTTT. Amino acid sequence: CASSRRDSRTDTQYF.

The genes are TRBV28 and TRBJ1-5, with a tentative D call TRBD1 (6 bases). Deletions cut 6 bases from V and 5 bases from J, with 17 bases between. The germline gives CDR1 MDHEN, CDR2 SYDVKM. The CDR3 loop spans 15 amino acids. The CDR3 DNA reads TGTGCCAGCAGCCCCCTAGGGGGGGGCTATCAGCCCCAGCATTTT. Translated, it gives CASSPLGGGYQPQHF.

DNA for the CDR3: TGTGCCTGGACCCCAGCGGCTAACTATGGCTACACCTTC. This encodes CAWTPAANYGYTF. The chain carries TRBV30 and TRBJ1-2; no definite D call. CDR1 and CDR2 from the germline V gene are GTSNPN and SVGIG (reference sequence). The CDR3 runs to 13 residues. V lost 4 bases, J lost 0 bases, and 9 bases lay in between.

This chain joins TRBV7-8 and TRBJ2-2, with D perhaps TRBD1 (6 bases). This CDR3 contains 13 residues. V was trimmed by 8 bases and J by 5 bases, leaving 12 bases between them. Germline V CDR1 and CDR2: SGHVS, FQNEAQ. The CDR3 sequence is CASLGQLTGELFF. The CDR3 DNA sequence: TGTGCCAGCCTAGGACAGCTAACCGGGGAGCTGTTTTTT.